Each of the 20 T cell receptor beta chains below was sequenced from the same sample in a study of T cells in Graves' hyperthyroidism and ophthalmopathy. RNA transcripts served as the template for amplifying TCR beta CDR3 regions. Researchers ran a first-round RT-PCR on the TCR CDR3 using the HTBI primer set. TCRdb reprocessed the multiplex PCR reads with MiXCR, giving one entry per CDR3 protein. Of more than 95,000 distinct CDR3 sequences in the sample, over 45% are singletons; the top ten hold approximately 30%. The sequenced sample was blood. These receptors came from a man in his forties or fifties with Graves' hyperthyroidism.

V is TRBV29-1 and J is TRBJ2-7; 8 bases align to TRBD1. V lost 7 bases, J lost 5 bases, and 7 bases stayed unmatched. This CDR3 spans 12 amino acids. CDR1 SQVTM and CDR2 ANQGSEA come from the germline V gene. The CDR3 here is CSGGQGIHEQYF. The CDR3, as DNA: TGCAGCGGCGGACAGGGAATCCACGAGCAGTACTTC.

A few counts support this clonotype. The chain carries TRBV7-6 and TRBJ2-1; 7 bases are shared with TRBD1. The CDR3 consists of 13 residues. Germline V lookup: CDR1 SGHVS, CDR2 FNYEAQ. J was trimmed by 6 bases and V by 5 bases; bases with no gene match: 4. The CDR3 loop is CASSPRDSNEQFF. The CDR3 DNA reads TGTGCCAGCAGCCCCCGGGACAGCAATGAGCAGTTCTTC.

Remarks on this clonotype: Its ends do not fully match the called genes, so a read error is possible. This chain links TRBV11-2 with TRBJ2-1; D might be TRBD2 (6 bases). The CDR3 extends over 16 amino acids. Germline V gene sequence: CDR1 SGHAT, CDR2 FQNNGV. This chain's CDR3 is CASSLNGEDSYKEQFF. The CDR3 coding sequence is TGTGCCAGCAGCCTAAACGGGGAGGACTCCTACAAGGAGCAGTTCTTC.

The sample holds a few counts of this clonotype. This rearrangement joins TRBV27 to TRBJ2-3, with 7 nucleotides matching TRBD2. The CDR3 runs 16 residues. The germline V gene encodes CDR1 MNHEY and CDR2 SMNVEV (reference sequence). The trim removed 6 bases at V and 6 bases at J, leaving 15 bases unmatched. The DNA for the CDR3 is TGTGCCAGCAGCCTGAGAAAGGCGGGAGACTGGGATACGCAGTATTTT. It encodes CASSLRKAGDWDTQYF.

The chain recombines TRBV7-3 with TRBJ2-1; D tentatively reads TRBD1 or TRBD2 (5 bases each). V was pared by 6 bases and J by 0 bases, with 9 bases between. The CDR3 loop spans 14 amino acids. Germline lookup yields CDR1 SGHTA and CDR2 FQGTGA. For the CDR3, the DNA is TGTGCCAGCAGGCCCGGGACCTCCTACAATGAGCAGTTCTTC. Translated: CASRPGTSYNEQFF.

V and J are TRBV24-1 and TRBJ1-1, with unresolved D. Germline values: CDR1 KGHDR, CDR2 SFDVKD. CDR3 size: 16 residues. Trimming left V 4 bases short and J 7 bases short, with 21 bases between. This chain's CDR3 is CATSDPSADSYNEAFF. CDR3 sequence (DNA): TGTGCCACCAGTGACCCTTCCGCGGACTCTTACAATGAAGCTTTCTTT.

The gene calls are TRBV24-1 and TRBJ1-2; tentative D call: TRBD1 (5 bases). This CDR3 region has 17 residues. Per germline, CDR1 KGHDR and CDR2 SFDVKD. With 7 bases removed from V and 0 bases from J, the gap between germline ends came to 20 bases. The CDR3 loop is CATSPPGRALANYGYTF. The CDR3 coding sequence is TGTGCCACCAGCCCCCCAGGGAGGGCTCTAGCTAACTATGGCTACACCTTC.

This chain connects TRBV7-6 to TRBJ1-6; 7 bases align to TRBD1. The length of the CDR3 is 15 residues. J lost 4 bases, V lost 5 bases, and 5 bases had no gene match. In germline, CDR1 is SGHVS, CDR2 FNYEAQ. In DNA, the CDR3 is TGTGCCAGCAGCCTTACGACAGGGTATAATTCACCCCTCCACTTT. This codes for CASSLTTGYNSPLHF.

This clonotype has only a few counts. One junction end disagrees with the germline gene, perhaps due to a read error. This chain joins TRBV30 and TRBJ1-1; D might be TRBD1 (5 bases). Per the germline V gene, CDR1 is GTSNPN and CDR2 is SVGIG (reference sequence). This CDR3 is built from 11 residues. The CDR3 loop is CAGSRVGKAFF. CDR3 DNA sequence: TGTGCCGGGAGCAGGGTAGGAAAAGCTTTCTTT.

V usage is TRBV20-1 and J usage is TRBJ1-5; no definite D call. V was cut by 5 bases and J by 14 bases, with 22 bases left in between. CDR1 DFQATT and CDR2 SNEGSKA come from the germline V gene (reference sequence). This CDR3 is 13 amino acids long. CDR3 in amino acids: CSAWPGLAASEHF. The CDR3 DNA follows: TGCAGTGCTTGGCCCGGCCTAGCGGCGAGCGAGCATTTT.

This clonotype was seen only a few times. The V gene is TRBV7-9, the J gene TRBJ1-1; 9 bases align to TRBD1. The CDR3 has 14 residues. Germline lookup yields CDR1 SEHNR and CDR2 FQNEAQ (reference sequence). The junction had 9 bases not matched to a gene; V was cut back by 8 bases and J by 5 bases. CDR3 sequence: CASSSGTGTTEAFF. CDR3 in DNA: TGTGCCAGCTCGTCCGGGACAGGGACGACTGAAGCTTTCTTT.

The CDR3 sequence is CSVEDRGTGANVLTF. The CDR3, as DNA: TGCAGCGTTGAAGATCGGGGGACAGGGGCCAACGTCCTGACTTTC. The chain recombines TRBV29-1 with TRBJ2-6; TRBD1 or TRBD2 may be the D gene (6 bases each). Germline V gives CDR1 SQVTM, CDR2 ANQGSEA. The CDR3 contains 15 residues. V lost 0 bases and J lost 4, with 10 bases in between.

Many counts were recorded for this clonotype. The chain recombines TRBV19 with TRBJ1-5; 7 bases map to TRBD1. Germline CDR1 and CDR2: LNHDA and SQIVND (reference sequence). CDR3 size: 14 residues. With V trimmed by 10 bases and J by 0 bases, 6 bases remained unmatched. CDR3 sequence (DNA): TGTGCCATCTCGCGACAGGGTAGCAATCAGCCCCAGCATTTT. Translation: CAISRQGSNQPQHF.

This clonotype was observed many times. The V call is TRBV14, the J call TRBJ2-5, with 8 bases aligning to TRBD1. V shed 1 base and J 1 base; nucleotides not matched to a gene: 2. The CDR3 length is 15 residues. Germline loops: CDR1 SGHDN, CDR2 FVKESK. As DNA, the CDR3 is TGTGCCAGCAGCCAAGGACAGGGGATCCAAGAGACCCAGTACTTC. As protein: CASSQGQGIQETQYF.

This chain links TRBV29-1 with TRBJ1-1; no firm D call. V lost 4 bases, J lost 8 bases, and 5 bases lay in between. The CDR3 totals 9 residues. In germline, CDR1 is SQVTM, CDR2 ANQGSEA. CDR3 nucleotides: TGCAGCGTTGGTTACGAAGCTTTCTTT. Protein product: CSVGYEAFF.

This clonotype was counted at least ten times. The CDR3 DNA follows: TGTGCCAGCAGCTTACCGGGTCGCGAGCAGTACTTC. It encodes CASSLPGREQYF. The rearrangement links TRBV7-8 to TRBJ2-7; no firm D call. The CDR3 contains 12 residues. CDR1 SGHVS and CDR2 FQNEAQ come from the germline V gene. Trimming removed 2 bases at V and 6 bases at J, with 8 bases between.

The chain has TRBV24-1 and TRBJ1-1; D might be TRBD1 (5 bases). CDR1 is KGHDR and CDR2 is SFDVKD in the germline V gene. The CDR3 totals 14 residues. The CDR3: CASRDGTMNTEAFF. The CDR3 bases are TGTGCTTCCCGGGACGGAACGATGAACACTGAAGCTTTCTTT.

Many counts were recorded for this clonotype. The chain is built from TRBV6-5 and TRBJ2-5, with a possible D match to TRBD1 (6 bases). V was pared by 10 bases and J by 4 bases, with 13 bases between. The CDR3 loop spans 12 amino acids. Germline values: CDR1 MNHEY, CDR2 SVGAGI. CDR3 in amino acids: CATNRARETQYF. The DNA of the CDR3 is TGTGCCACCAACAGGGCTCGAGAGACCCAGTACTTC.

This clonotype was seen repeatedly, ten times or more. This chain uses TRBV5-5 with TRBJ2-5, with 9 nucleotides matching TRBD2. CDR3 length equals 16 residues. The germline V gene has CDR1 SGHKS and CDR2 YYEKEE (reference sequence). Trimming cost V 1 base and J 0 bases; bases outside gene matches: 4. The CDR3 DNA sequence: TGTGCCAGCAGCTTGCCTAGCGGGACGTACCAAGAGACCCAGTACTTC. Its translation: CASSLPSGTYQETQYF.

Many counts were recorded for this clonotype. The chain carries TRBV2 and TRBJ1-5; maybe TRBD1 (5 bases). CDR1 is SNHLY, CDR2 FYNNEI, per germline. The CDR3 is 14 amino acids. The ends were cut back, 2 bases at V and 5 bases at J, with 10 bases in the middle. The CDR3 nucleotides read TGTGCCAGCAGTGAACGGCGCAGGGATCAGCCCCAGCATTTT. Its protein is CASSERRRDQPQHF.